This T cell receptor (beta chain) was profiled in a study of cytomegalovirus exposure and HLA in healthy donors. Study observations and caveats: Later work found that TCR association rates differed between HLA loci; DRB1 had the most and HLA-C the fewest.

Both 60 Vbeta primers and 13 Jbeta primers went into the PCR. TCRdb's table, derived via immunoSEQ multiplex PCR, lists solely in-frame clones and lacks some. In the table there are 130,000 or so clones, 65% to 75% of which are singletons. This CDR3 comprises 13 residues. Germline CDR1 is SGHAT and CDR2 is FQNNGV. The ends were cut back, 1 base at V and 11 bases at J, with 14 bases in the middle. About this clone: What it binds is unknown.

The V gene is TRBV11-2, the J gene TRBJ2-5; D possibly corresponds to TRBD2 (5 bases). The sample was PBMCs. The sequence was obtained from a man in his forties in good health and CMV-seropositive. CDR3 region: CASSLGWGEGQYF. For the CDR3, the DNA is TGTGCCAGCAGCTTAGGATGGGGAGAAGGGCAGTACTTC.